Shown below are 2 T cell receptor beta chains from a single sample sequenced in a study of cytomegalovirus exposure and HLA in healthy donors. With 60 Vbeta and 13 Jbeta primers, the PCR was carried out. TCRdb keeps only in-frame clones here, not all; method: immunoSEQ multiplex PCR. This sample has about 98,000 clones, with 75% to 85% found just once. The specimen sequenced was PBMCs. These receptor sequences come from a man aged 18 to 29 in good health and CMV-seropositive.

The genes are TRBV4-2 and TRBJ2-1; 7 nucleotides line up with TRBD2. The germline V gene encodes CDR1 LGHNA and CDR2 YNFKEQ. The V gene end was trimmed by 1 base and the J gene end by 3 bases; junction bases not matched to a gene: 6. This CDR3 spans 16 amino acids. CDR3 loop: CASSQGELASYNEQFF. CDR3 DNA sequence: TGTGCCAGCAGCCAAGGAGAACTAGCGAGCTACAATGAGCAGTTCTTC.

CDR3 residues: CSVERGGDYTF. In DNA, the CDR3 is TGCAGCGTTGAACGAGGGGGTGACTACACCTTC. The chain recombines TRBV29-1 with TRBJ1-2; D is possibly TRBD1 (6 bases). Trimming removed 2 bases from V and 10 bases from J, with 11 bases in between. This CDR3 spans 11 amino acids. The germline CDR1 and CDR2 sequences are SQVTM and ANQGSEA. Complete variable domain (other parts from reference TRBV29-1 and TRBJ1-2): SAVISQKPSRDICQRGTSLTIQCQVDSQVTMMFWYRQQPGQSLTLIATANQGSEATYESGFVIDKFPISRPNLTFSTLTVSNMSPEDSSIYLCSVERGGDYTFGSGTRLTVV.